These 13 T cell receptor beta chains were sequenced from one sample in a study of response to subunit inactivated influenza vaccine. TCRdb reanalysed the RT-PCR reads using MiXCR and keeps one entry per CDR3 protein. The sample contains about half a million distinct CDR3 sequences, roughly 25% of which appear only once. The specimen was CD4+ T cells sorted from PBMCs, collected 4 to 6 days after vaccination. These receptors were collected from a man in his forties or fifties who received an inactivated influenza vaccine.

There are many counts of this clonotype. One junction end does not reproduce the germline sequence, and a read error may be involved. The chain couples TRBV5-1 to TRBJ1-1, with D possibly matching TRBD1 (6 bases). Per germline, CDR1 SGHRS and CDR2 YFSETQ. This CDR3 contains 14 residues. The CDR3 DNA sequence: TGTGCCAGCAGCTTAGGGGGGCGGGGCACTGAAGCTTTCTTT. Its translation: CASSLGGRGTEAFF.

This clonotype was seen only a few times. This CDR3 reads CASSSTFSYEQYF. The CDR3 DNA sequence: TGTGCCAGCAGCTCCACATTCTCCTACGAGCAGTACTTC. V is TRBV7-2 and J is TRBJ2-7; D is uncertain. V was trimmed by 4 bases and J by 0 bases, leaving 7 bases between them. Germline CDR1 SGHTA, CDR2 FQGNSA. This CDR3 comprises 13 residues.

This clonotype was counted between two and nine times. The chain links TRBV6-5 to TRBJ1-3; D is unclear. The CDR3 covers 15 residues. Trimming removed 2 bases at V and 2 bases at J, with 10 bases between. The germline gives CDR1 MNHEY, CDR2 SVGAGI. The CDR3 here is CASSYARAAGNTIYF. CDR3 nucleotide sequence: TGTGCCAGCAGTTACGCTAGGGCAGCTGGAAACACCATATATTTT.

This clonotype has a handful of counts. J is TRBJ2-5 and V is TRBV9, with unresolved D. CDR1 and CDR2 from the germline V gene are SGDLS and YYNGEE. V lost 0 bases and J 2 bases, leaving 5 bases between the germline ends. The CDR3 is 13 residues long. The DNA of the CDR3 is TGTGCCAGCAGCGTAGCAGCACAAGAGACCCAGTACTTC. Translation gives CASSVAAQETQYF.

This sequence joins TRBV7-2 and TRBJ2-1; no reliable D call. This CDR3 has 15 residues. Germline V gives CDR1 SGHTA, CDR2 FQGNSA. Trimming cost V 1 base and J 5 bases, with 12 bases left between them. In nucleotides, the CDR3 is TGTGCCAGCAGCTTAGGGCTGACCTTTAACAATGAGCAGTTCTTC. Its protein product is CASSLGLTFNNEQFF.

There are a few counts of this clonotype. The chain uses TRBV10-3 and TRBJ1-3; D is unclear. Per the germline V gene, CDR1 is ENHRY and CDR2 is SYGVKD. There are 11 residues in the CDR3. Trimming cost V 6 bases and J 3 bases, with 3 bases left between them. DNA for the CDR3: TGTGCCATCAGATTTGGAAACACCATATATTTT. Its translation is CAIRFGNTIYF.

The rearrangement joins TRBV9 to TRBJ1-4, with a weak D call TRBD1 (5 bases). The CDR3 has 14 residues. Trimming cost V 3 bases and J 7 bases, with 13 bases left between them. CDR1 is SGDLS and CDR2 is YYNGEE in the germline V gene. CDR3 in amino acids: CASSEQALGEKLFF. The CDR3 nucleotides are TGTGCCAGCAGCGAACAGGCCTTGGGTGAAAAACTGTTTTTT.

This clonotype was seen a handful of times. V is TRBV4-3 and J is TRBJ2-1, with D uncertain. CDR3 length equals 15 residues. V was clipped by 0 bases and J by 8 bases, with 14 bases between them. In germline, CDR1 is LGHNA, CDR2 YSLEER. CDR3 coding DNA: TGCGCCAGCAGCCAAGATATCCTAGTTCGCGATGAGCAGTTCTTC. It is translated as CASSQDILVRDEQFF.

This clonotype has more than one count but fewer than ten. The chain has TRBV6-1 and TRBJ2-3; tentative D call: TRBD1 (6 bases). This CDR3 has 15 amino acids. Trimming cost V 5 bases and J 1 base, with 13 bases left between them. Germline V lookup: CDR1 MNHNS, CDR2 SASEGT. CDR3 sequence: CASSTKTGGTDTQYF. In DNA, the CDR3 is TGTGCCAGCAGTACGAAGACAGGAGGCACAGATACGCAGTATTTT.

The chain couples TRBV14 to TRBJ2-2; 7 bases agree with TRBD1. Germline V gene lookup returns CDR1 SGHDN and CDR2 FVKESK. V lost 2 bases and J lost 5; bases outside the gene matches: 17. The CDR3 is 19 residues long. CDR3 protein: CASSQPLSHDRERTGELFF. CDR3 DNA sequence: TGTGCCAGCAGCCAACCACTCTCGCACGACAGGGAGCGTACCGGGGAGCTGTTTTTT. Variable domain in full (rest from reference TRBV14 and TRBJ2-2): EAGVTQFPSHSVIEKGQTVTLRCDPISGHDNLYWYRRVMGKEIKFLLHFVKESKQDESGMPNNRFLAERTGGTYSTLKVQPAELEDSGVYFCASSQPLSHDRERTGELFFGEGSRLTVL.

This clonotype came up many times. For the CDR3, the DNA is TGTGCCAGCAGTTTCTTAGGACGGGACTACGAGCAGTACTTC. Translating it yields CASSFLGRDYEQYF. The chain joins TRBV28 to TRBJ2-7; TRBD2 might be the D (5 bases). This CDR3 is 14 amino acids long. V was shortened by 3 bases and J by 3 bases, with 12 bases between the two germline ends. In germline, CDR1 is MDHEN, CDR2 SYDVKM.

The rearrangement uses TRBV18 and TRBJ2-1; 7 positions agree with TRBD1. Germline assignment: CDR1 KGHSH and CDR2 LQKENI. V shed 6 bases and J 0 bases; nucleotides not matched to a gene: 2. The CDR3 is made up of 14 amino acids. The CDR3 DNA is TGTGCCAGCTCGACAGGGAGCTCCTACAATGAGCAGTTCTTC. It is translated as CASSTGSSYNEQFF.

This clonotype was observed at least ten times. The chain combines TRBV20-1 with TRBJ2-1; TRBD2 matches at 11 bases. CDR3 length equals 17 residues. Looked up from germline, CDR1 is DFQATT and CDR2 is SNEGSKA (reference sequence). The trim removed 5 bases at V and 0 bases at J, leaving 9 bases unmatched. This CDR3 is CSASRLAGQSSYNEQFF. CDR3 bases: TGCAGTGCTTCTAGACTAGCGGGACAGAGCTCCTACAATGAGCAGTTCTTC.